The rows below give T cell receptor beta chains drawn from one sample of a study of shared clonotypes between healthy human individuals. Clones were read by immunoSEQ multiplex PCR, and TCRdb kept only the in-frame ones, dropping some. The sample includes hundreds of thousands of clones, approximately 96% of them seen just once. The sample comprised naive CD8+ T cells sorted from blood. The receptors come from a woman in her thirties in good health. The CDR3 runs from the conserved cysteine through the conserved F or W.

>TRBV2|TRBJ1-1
CASLQGNTEAFF
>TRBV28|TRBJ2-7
CASRGRRAGYEQYF
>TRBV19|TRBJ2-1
CASSIINLNEQFF
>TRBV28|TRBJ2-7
CASRPTIGAAGNPSEQYF
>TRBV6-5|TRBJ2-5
CASRAGMGTQYF
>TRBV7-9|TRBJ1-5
CASSMGQWQPQHF
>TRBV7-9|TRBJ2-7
CASRADSYEQYF
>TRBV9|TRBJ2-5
CASSAYSGGSLRETQYF
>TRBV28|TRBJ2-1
CASSLLPGLAEGSSYNEQFF
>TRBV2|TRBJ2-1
CASSEGVGDNEQFF
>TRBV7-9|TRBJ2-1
CASSPSGITSNEQFF
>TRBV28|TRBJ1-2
CASSQPTGSLYGYTF
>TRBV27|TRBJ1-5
CASSLSWQSNQPQHF
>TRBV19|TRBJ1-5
CASSLQGLSNQPQHF
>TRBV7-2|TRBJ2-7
CASSPRGYEQYF
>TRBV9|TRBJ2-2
CASSVGRVNGELFF
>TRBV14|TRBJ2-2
CASSQDQGNTGELFF
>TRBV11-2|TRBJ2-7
CASSPGTIAYEQYF
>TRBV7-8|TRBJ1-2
CASSPGDGPYGYTF
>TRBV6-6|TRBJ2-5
CASTDTEETQYF
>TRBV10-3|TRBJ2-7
CAISEAQGGLYEQYF
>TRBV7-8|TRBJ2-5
CASRTRTGEETQYF
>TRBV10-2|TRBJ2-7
CASSESGGNAYEQYF
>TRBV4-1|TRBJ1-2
CASSQDRIRDKFYGYTF
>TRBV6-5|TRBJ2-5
CASGLAGAETQYF
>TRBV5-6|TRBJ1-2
CASSFTAHRGYTF
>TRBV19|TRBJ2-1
CASSIAPHGLAGGDNEQFF
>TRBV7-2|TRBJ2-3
CASSLLGGLAGLNTDTQYF
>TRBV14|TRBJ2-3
CASSPRTSPHDTDTQYF
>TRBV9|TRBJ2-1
CASSVVAANEQFF
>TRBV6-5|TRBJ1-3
CASRQGTGSGNTIYF
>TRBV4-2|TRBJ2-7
CASSQDRGAGYRVHEQYF
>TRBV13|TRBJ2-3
CASSSREQSTDTQYF
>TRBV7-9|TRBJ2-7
CASSFGTVIYEQYF
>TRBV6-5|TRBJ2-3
CASSRPGEGQDTQYF
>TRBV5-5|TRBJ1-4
CASSLRRVVGQIQKLFF
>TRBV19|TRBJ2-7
CASSIFGGQGAYEQYF
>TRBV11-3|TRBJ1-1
CASSPGQGGTEAFF
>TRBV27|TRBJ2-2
CASSFLGNGELFF
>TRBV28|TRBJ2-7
CASSFLGASDEQYF
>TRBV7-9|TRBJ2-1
CASSPRGGSAYNEQFF
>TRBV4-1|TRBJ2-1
CASSQGGTSIHEQFF